This T cell receptor (beta chain) was captured by sequencing in a study of T cells after yellow fever vaccination. Study details: Any fraction with a low cell number was prepared using SMART-Seq v4 Ultra Low Input.

Making TCR cDNA involved 5'RACE template switching, which added UMIs and a universal primer site. Each CDR3 protein is one row after TCRdb ran MiXCR on the 5' RACE reads. In the table there are hundreds of thousands of distinct CDR3 sequences, around an eighth of which are singletons. Study-level results: The secondary response was weaker but peaked faster, day 5 versus 15.

This clonotype was observed at least ten times. Its cognate antigen is unknown. The germline V gene has CDR1 SGHNT and CDR2 YYREEE (reference sequence). CDR3 length equals 14 residues. V was cut by 5 bases and J by 0 bases, with 10 bases left in between. This chain joins TRBV5-4 and TRBJ2-3; D possibly corresponds to TRBD1 (5 bases). The sequence came from a man aged 30 to 39 who received the YFV17D yellow fever vaccine. The input for sequencing was PBMCs, taken on the day of the yellow fever booster vaccination. This chain's CDR3 is CASRQTASTDTQYF. Written as DNA, the CDR3 is TGTGCCAGCAGGCAGACAGCTAGCACAGATACGCAGTATTTT.